Presented here are 20 T cell receptor beta chains from one specimen sequenced in a study of T cells expressing NK-cell markers. TCRdb re-called the 5' RACE reads, yielding one record per CDR3 amino acid sequence without DNA. The data include roughly 150,000 distinct CDR3 sequences; the top ten clones carry just over 20%. Sequenced: blood T cells: a sorted CD56 or NKG2C T cell subset, CD4+ or CD8+ T cells, or bulk PBMC T cells (not recorded which). These receptors were obtained from a man aged 18-75 years in good health.

The gene calls are TRBV6-6 and TRBJ2-7; TCRdb gives TRBD1 as the D gene, but with no DNA this cannot be confirmed. Germline CDR1 MNHNY, CDR2 SVGAGI (reference sequence). CDR3 length: 13 amino acids. The CDR3: CASTAGGLYEQYF.

CDR3: CASSHTESNQPQHF. The genes are TRBV23-1 and TRBJ1-5. TRBV23-1 is reported as an ORF; its role is uncertain. The CDR3 runs 14 residues.

The V call is TRBV4-1, the J call TRBJ1-6; there is no DNA to check the TCRdb D call of TRBD1. Germline-derived CDR1 and CDR2 are MGHRA and YSYEKL. The CDR3 loop spans 14 amino acids. CDR3 residues: CASSREDSPSPLHF.

The chain joins TRBV14 to TRBJ2-3; TCRdb's assignment of TRBD1 cannot be checked, as there is no DNA. This CDR3 is built from 16 residues. The germline gives CDR1 SGHDN, CDR2 FVKESK. The CDR3 reads CASSHTRDSYTDTQYF.

This rearrangement joins TRBV19 to TRBJ2-1; the TCRdb D gene call, TRBD1, has no DNA to confirm it. The CDR3 runs to 14 residues. Germline lookup yields CDR1 LNHDA and CDR2 SQIVND (reference sequence). This CDR3 is CASSPQGQLNEQFF.

J is TRBJ1-4 and V is TRBV29-1; TCRdb's D call, TRBD1, is unchecked because there is no DNA. This CDR3 is 12 amino acids long. Germline CDR1 and CDR2: SQVTM and ANQGSEA. The CDR3 loop is CSVEGANEKLFF.

This rearrangement joins TRBV18 to TRBJ1-6. Germline loops: CDR1 KGHSH, CDR2 LQKENI. CDR3 length equals 15 residues. This CDR3 is CASSRQGAPNSPLHF.

The J gene is TRBJ1-4, the V gene TRBV25-1. The CDR3 totals 14 residues. Per germline, CDR1 MGHDK and CDR2 SYGVNS. This CDR3 reads CASSLEGTNEKLFF.

V is TRBV11-2 and J is TRBJ2-7. From germline, CDR1 is SGHAT and CDR2 FQNNGV. The CDR3 has 15 residues. The CDR3: CASSLDPGRPYEQYF.

The chain uses TRBV15 and TRBJ2-7; TCRdb returns TRBD2, unconfirmable since there is no DNA. This CDR3 contains 16 residues. Looked up from germline, CDR1 is LNHNV and CDR2 is YYDKDF (reference sequence). CDR3 in amino acids: CATSRDMAGGPPEQYF.

V and J are TRBV19 and TRBJ2-2; TCRdb calls TRBD1, which cannot be checked without DNA. The V gene's germline CDR1 is LNHDA and CDR2 SQIVND (reference sequence). The length of the CDR3 is 17 residues. This CDR3 reads CASSIYASGSFRELFFF.

J is TRBJ2-6 and V is TRBV7-9; the D gene TCRdb calls, TRBD2, cannot be checked with no DNA. Germline CDR1 SEHNR, CDR2 FQNEAQ (reference sequence). The CDR3 contains 12 residues. The CDR3 loop reads CASRREPNVLTF.

The chain couples TRBV9 to TRBJ1-1; TCRdb picks TRBD1, but there is no DNA to check that call. CDR1 is SGDLS, CDR2 YYNGEE, per germline. The CDR3 contains 15 residues. CDR3 residues: CASSVAFQGNTEAFF.

J is TRBJ2-7 and V is TRBV12-3 or TRBV12-4; the TRBD2 assignment by TCRdb is unverifiable without DNA. The CDR3 spans 14 residues. CDR3 sequence: CASSTENPPHEQYF.

V gene TRBV7-8 combines with J gene TRBJ2-1. This CDR3 comprises 15 residues. Germline V gives CDR1 SGHVS, CDR2 FQNEAQ. The CDR3 spells CASSSGAKPYNEQFF.

The V gene is TRBV7-8, the J gene TRBJ1-1; the D call of TRBD1 rests on TCRdb alone, since no DNA is present to check it. Germline-derived CDR1 and CDR2 are SGHVS and FQNEAQ. This CDR3 has 16 amino acids. This chain's CDR3 is CASSGGLGTKGTEAFF.

The rearrangement joins TRBV13 to TRBJ2-2. The V gene's germline CDR1 is PRHDT and CDR2 FYEKMQ (reference sequence). The CDR3 is 15 residues long. This chain's CDR3 is CASSFHGANTGELFF.

The J gene is TRBJ2-7, the V gene TRBV6-5; no DNA is available, so the TRBD2 call from TCRdb remains unchecked. Germline CDR1 is MNHEY and CDR2 is SVGAGI. This CDR3 is built from 16 residues. The CDR3 loop is CASSYRPSGGPDEQYF.

The chain carries TRBV29-1 and TRBJ1-2. Looked up from germline, CDR1 is SQVTM and CDR2 is ANQGSEA. The CDR3 spans 11 residues. CDR3 sequence: CSVAELRGYTF.

The V and J genes are TRBV19 and TRBJ2-1; TCRdb returns TRBD1, unconfirmable since there is no DNA. This CDR3 spans 16 amino acids. Germline CDR1 reads LNHDA; CDR2 reads SQIVND (reference sequence). The CDR3: CASHPGTGGSYNEQFF. Full variable domain (missing parts from reference TRBV19 and TRBJ2-1): DGGITQSPKYLFRKEGQNVTLSCEQNLNHDAMYWYRQDPGQGLRLIYYSQIVNDFQKGDIAEGYSVSREKKESFPLTVTSAQKNPTAFYLCASHPGTGGSYNEQFFGPGTRLTVL.